These 21 T cell receptor beta chains came from one sample sequenced in a study of blood T cell repertoires in COVID-19. Generated by immunoSEQ multiplex PCR, the TCRdb table keeps only in-frame clones and is missing some. Of about 72,000 clones listed, around four fifths were seen once; the top ten hold about 18%. The sample was peripheral blood. The receptors were sampled from a woman older than 75 with acute or convalescent COVID-19.

This sequence joins TRBV28 and TRBJ1-1; 9 bases align to TRBD1. The CDR3 is 14 amino acids. The germline V gene has CDR1 MDHEN and CDR2 SYDVKM. Trimming cost V 2 bases and J 5 bases; bases outside gene matches: 3. For the CDR3, the DNA is TGTGCCAGCAGTTTAGGGACAGGGTGGACTGAAGCTTTCTTT. This sequence encodes CASSLGTGWTEAFF.

The chain links TRBV19 to TRBJ2-1; possibly TRBD1 for D (6 bases). The CDR3 has 13 amino acids. CDR1 is LNHDA, CDR2 SQIVND, per germline (reference sequence). Trimming cost V 3 bases and J 9 bases, with 12 bases left between them. The chain's CDR3 is CASSMGRGFEQFF. DNA for the CDR3: TGTGCCAGTAGTATGGGCAGGGGTTTTGAGCAGTTCTTC. The full variable domain, with the rest looked up from reference TRBV19 and TRBJ2-1, is DGGITQSPKYLFRKEGQNVTLSCEQNLNHDAMYWYRQDPGQGLRLIYYSQIVNDFQKGDIAEGYSVSREKKESFPLTVTSAQKNPTAFYLCASSMGRGFEQFFGPGTRLTVL.

The chain links TRBV5-1 to TRBJ1-2; TRBD1 agrees at 9 bases. Germline CDR1 and CDR2: SGHRS and YFSETQ. This CDR3 has 12 amino acids. The V and J ends lost 6 bases and 8 bases, in that order; junction bases with no gene match: 5. The DNA of the CDR3 is TGCGCCAGCATGGACAGGGGTTGGGGCTACACCTTC. Its protein product is CASMDRGWGYTF.

The rearrangement links TRBV10-3 to TRBJ2-3; 12 bases agree with TRBD2. The length of the CDR3 is 15 residues. CDR1 is ENHRY and CDR2 is SYGVKD in the germline V gene. The V gene end was trimmed by 6 bases and the J gene end by 4 bases; junction bases not matched to a gene: 5. The CDR3 region is CAIRTLAGGADTQYF. In DNA, the CDR3 is TGTGCCATCAGGACCCTAGCGGGGGGGGCAGATACGCAGTATTTT.

The V gene is TRBV7-2, the J gene TRBJ1-4; weak D call: TRBD1 (5 bases). The germline gives CDR1 SGHTA, CDR2 FQGNSA. The CDR3 sequence is 15 residues long. V gave up 5 bases and J gave up 7 bases, with 17 bases separating them. DNA of the CDR3: TGTGCCAGCAGCCAGACAGTTTCTAAGGGTGAAAAACTGTTTTTT. This sequence encodes CASSQTVSKGEKLFF.

V gene TRBV7-2 combines with J gene TRBJ2-5, with TRBD2 matching over 9 bases. Germline-derived CDR1 and CDR2 are SGHTA and FQGNSA. There are 15 residues in the CDR3. V was clipped by 0 bases and J by 1 base; unmatched bases: 0. CDR3 in amino acids: CASSLAAGGQETQYF. Here the CDR3 DNA reads TGTGCCAGCAGCTTAGCAGCGGGGGGCCAAGAGACCCAGTACTTC.

The chain carries TRBV5-1 and TRBJ1-1; the D gene is possibly TRBD1 (5 bases). V gave up 4 bases and J gave up 8 bases, with 12 bases separating them. Germline CDR1 and CDR2: SGHRS and YFSETQ. This CDR3 is 12 amino acids long. As DNA, the CDR3 is TGCGCCAGCAGCCCGGGGGAGACCGAAGCTTTCTTT. Amino acid sequence: CASSPGETEAFF.

This clone has only a few counts. The chain is built from TRBV7-2 and TRBJ1-5; D uncertain. V was clipped by 1 base and J by 9 bases, with 16 bases between them. The V gene's germline CDR1 is SGHTA and CDR2 FQGNSA. The CDR3 has 15 amino acids. In DNA, the CDR3 is TGTGCCAGCAGCTTAGAAGGCGTTTCGGGGAGGCCCCAGCATTTT. Encoded protein: CASSLEGVSGRPQHF. The full variable domain, with the rest looked up from reference TRBV7-2 and TRBJ1-5, is GAGVSQSPSNKVTEKGKDVELRCDPISGHTALYWYRQSLGQGLEFLIYFQGNSAPDKSGLPSDRFSAERTGGSVSTLTIQRTQQEDSAVYLCASSLEGVSGRPQHFGDGTRLSIL.

The CDR3 DNA is TGTGCCAGCATCCTGACACCGTATTATAGCAATCAGCCCCAGCATTTT. This sequence encodes CASILTPYYSNQPQHF. The chain is built from TRBV7-9 and TRBJ1-5; D remains unclear. The V gene's germline CDR1 is SEHNR and CDR2 FQNEAQ (reference sequence). The V gene lost 7 bases and the J gene lost 0 bases, with 16 bases spanning the gap. This CDR3 has 16 residues.

The rearrangement uses TRBV11-2 and TRBJ2-7, with D tentatively TRBD2 (6 bases). CDR3 length: 15 amino acids. In germline, CDR1 is SGHAT, CDR2 FQNNGV. V was pared by 3 bases and J by 3 bases, with 15 bases between. CDR3 sequence: CASSFPGLLGYEQYF. The CDR3 nucleotides read TGTGCCAGCAGCTTCCCGGGACTCTTAGGCTACGAGCAGTACTTC. Full variable domain (remainder filled in from reference TRBV11-2 and TRBJ2-7): EAGVAQSPRYKIIEKRQSVAFWCNPISGHATLYWYQQILGQGPKLLIQFQNNGVVDDSQLPKDRFSAERLKGVDSTLKIQPAKLEDSAVYLCASSFPGLLGYEQYFGPGTRLTVT.

The rearrangement joins TRBV30 to TRBJ1-1, with D unresolved. In germline, CDR1 is GTSNPN, CDR2 SVGIG (reference sequence). The CDR3 length is 9 residues. CDR3 region: CAFGGGAFF. CDR3 DNA: TGTGCATTCGGAGGTGGAGCTTTCTTT.

In its sample, this clone was seen once. V gene TRBV4-1 combines with J gene TRBJ2-5; D is undetermined. Germline assignment: CDR1 MGHRA and CDR2 YSYEKL. The CDR3 has 13 residues. Trimming stripped 2 bases from V and 5 bases from J, with 9 bases between. CDR3 protein: CASSQWARETQYF. DNA of the CDR3: TGCGCCAGCAGCCAATGGGCTCGGGAGACCCAGTACTTC.

This clone appeared a single time. The V call is TRBV29-1, the J call TRBJ2-1, with TRBD2 matching 9 bases. Germline V gives CDR1 SQVTM, CDR2 ANQGSEA. The J segment lost 2 bases and the V segment lost 7 bases, leaving 9 bases of the junction unmatched. This CDR3 spans 15 amino acids. CDR3 DNA sequence: TGCAGCGCCTCAACAGCGGGAGGACCCTACAATGAGCAGTTCTTC. The encoded protein is CSASTAGGPYNEQFF.

The J gene is TRBJ1-6, the V gene TRBV2; maybe TRBD1 (5 bases). Trimming pared 6 bases from V and 6 bases from J, leaving 12 bases between. This CDR3 has 14 residues. Germline assignment: CDR1 SNHLY and CDR2 FYNNEI. CDR3 sequence: CASRLTGFNSPLHF. As DNA, the CDR3 is TGTGCCAGCAGGTTAACAGGCTTTAATTCACCCCTCCACTTT. Filled out from reference TRBV2 and TRBJ1-6, the complete variable domain reads EPEVTQTPSHQVTQMGQEVILRCVPISNHLYFYWYRQILGQKVEFLVSFYNNEISEKSEIFDDQFSVERPDGSNFTLKIRSTKLEDSAMYFCASRLTGFNSPLHFGNGTRLTVT.

The V call is TRBV6-4, the J call TRBJ1-5, with D possibly TRBD1 on 6 matching bases. This CDR3 comprises 14 residues. Germline V gene data show CDR1 as MRHNA and CDR2 as SNTAGT. V was clipped by 7 bases and J by 7 bases, with 17 bases between them. CDR3 sequence: CASTSRGRGQPQHF. CDR3 sequence (DNA): TGTGCCAGCACGAGCAGGGGCAGGGGACAGCCCCAGCATTTT.

This chain joins TRBV5-5 and TRBJ2-7; 10 positions agree with TRBD2. This CDR3 has 14 amino acids. V was clipped by 4 bases and J by 2 bases; unmatched bases: 3. Per the germline V gene, CDR1 is SGHKS and CDR2 is YYEKEE (reference sequence). The CDR3 DNA is TGTGCCAGCAGCCTAGCGGGAGTTCCCTACGAGCAGTACTTC. This translates into CASSLAGVPYEQYF.

As to this clone: At one end the junction does not follow the germline gene, possibly because of a read error. The chain has TRBV30 and TRBJ1-1, with a tentative D call TRBD1 (6 bases). The length of the CDR3 is 13 residues. Germline lookup yields CDR1 GTSNPN and CDR2 SVGIG (reference sequence). CDR3 region: CAWSAPDRSRVWF. The CDR3 DNA reads TGTGCCTGGAGCGCACCCGACAGGTCGAGGGTATGGTTT.

J is TRBJ2-1 and V is TRBV9; TRBD2 matches at 7 bases. CDR3 length: 15 amino acids. In germline, CDR1 is SGDLS, CDR2 YYNGEE. V lost 4 bases to trimming and J lost 7 bases; unmatched junction nucleotides: 11. CDR3 amino acids: CASSPNARTSNEQFF. CDR3 nucleotides: TGTGCCAGCAGCCCTAATGCCCGGACTAGTAATGAGCAGTTCTTC.

The genes are TRBV18 and TRBJ1-4; 9 positions agree with TRBD1. Looked up from germline, CDR1 is KGHSH and CDR2 is LQKENI. Trimming took 0 bases from V and 10 from J; bases not matched to a gene: 6. The CDR3 totals 15 residues. In DNA form, the CDR3 reads TGTGCCAGCTCACCACCGGGACAGGGAACTAGAAAACTGTTTTTT. Protein sequence: CASSPPGQGTRKLFF.

This clone was seen just once. J is TRBJ2-3 and V is TRBV15, with TRBD2 matching over 8 bases. This CDR3 is 19 amino acids long. J gave up 0 bases and V 0 bases, and 11 bases lay outside the gene matches. Germline lookup yields CDR1 LNHNV and CDR2 YYDKDF (reference sequence). The CDR3 here is CATSREGQRGPSSTDTQYF. For the CDR3, the DNA is TGTGCCACCAGCAGAGAAGGCCAGCGGGGGCCCTCTAGCACAGATACGCAGTATTTT. Full variable domain (remainder filled in from reference TRBV15 and TRBJ2-3): DAMVIQNPRYQVTQFGKPVTLSCSQTLNHNVMYWYQQKSSQAPKLLFHYYDKDFNNEADTPDNFQSRRPNTSFCFLDIRSPGLGDTAMYLCATSREGQRGPSSTDTQYFGPGTRLTVL.

Here the CDR3 DNA reads TGTGCCAGTAGTAGGACTAGCGGGGGGGCCTACAATGAGCAGTTCTTC. It is translated as CASSRTSGGAYNEQFF. This sequence joins TRBV19 and TRBJ2-1, with 15 nucleotides matching TRBD2. V trimming: 4 bases; J trimming: 2 bases; junction bases outside the gene matches: 0. The CDR3 is 16 amino acids. Germline CDR1 LNHDA, CDR2 SQIVND (reference sequence). Full variable domain (missing parts from reference TRBV19 and TRBJ2-1): DGGITQSPKYLFRKEGQNVTLSCEQNLNHDAMYWYRQDPGQGLRLIYYSQIVNDFQKGDIAEGYSVSREKKESFPLTVTSAQKNPTAFYLCASSRTSGGAYNEQFFGPGTRLTVL.